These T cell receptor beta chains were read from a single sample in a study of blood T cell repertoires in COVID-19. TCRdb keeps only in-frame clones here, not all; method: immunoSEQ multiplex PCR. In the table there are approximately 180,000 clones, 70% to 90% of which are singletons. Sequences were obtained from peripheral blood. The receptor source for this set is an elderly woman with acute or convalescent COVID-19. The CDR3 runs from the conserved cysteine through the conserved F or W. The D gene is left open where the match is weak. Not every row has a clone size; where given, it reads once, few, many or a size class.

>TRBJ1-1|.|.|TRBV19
CASRGALMNTEAFF
TGTGCCAGTCGGGGGGCCTTAATGAACACTGAAGCTTTCTTT
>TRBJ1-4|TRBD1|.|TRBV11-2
CASSPRQGLNEKLFF
TGTGCCAGCAGCCCCAGACAGGGTCTTAATGAAAAACTGTTTTTT
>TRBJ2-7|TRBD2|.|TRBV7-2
CASSTTSGPSYEQYF
TGTGCCAGCAGCACCACTAGCGGCCCCTCCTACGAGCAGTACTTC
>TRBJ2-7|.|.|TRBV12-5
CASEHNSYEQYF
TGTGCTAGTGAGCATAACAGCTACGAGCAGTACTTC
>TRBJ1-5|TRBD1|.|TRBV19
CASSILGTGVQPQHF
TGTGCCAGTAGTATACTTGGGACAGGGGTTCAGCCCCAGCATTTT
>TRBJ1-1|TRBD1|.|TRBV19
CASTRTGDLPNTEAFF
TGTGCCAGTACCCGGACAGGGGACCTCCCGAACACTGAAGCTTTCTTT
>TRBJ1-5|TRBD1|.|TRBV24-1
CATSDGQGHIDQPQHF
TGTGCCACCAGTGACGGACAGGGCCATATCGATCAGCCCCAGCATTTT
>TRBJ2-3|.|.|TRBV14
CASSQGRTTTDTQYF
TGTGCCAGCAGCCAAGGGAGGACCACCACAGATACGCAGTATTTT
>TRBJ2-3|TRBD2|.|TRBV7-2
CASSLGSGRAPPDTQYF
TGTGCCAGCAGCTTAGGATCCGGGAGGGCCCCCCCAGATACGCAGTATTTT
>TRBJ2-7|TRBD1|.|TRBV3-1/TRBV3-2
CASSQRTGRYEQYF
TGTGCCAGCAGCCAAAGGACAGGGAGATACGAGCAGTACTTC
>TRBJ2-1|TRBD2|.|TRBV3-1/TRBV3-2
CASSQRAEWRGNEQFF
TGTGCCAGCAGCCAACGAGCGGAGTGGCGGGGGAATGAGCAGTTCTTC
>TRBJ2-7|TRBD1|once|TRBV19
CASSSTGDGEQYF
TGTGCCAGTAGTTCGACAGGGGATGGCGAGCAGTACTTC
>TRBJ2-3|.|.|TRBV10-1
CASSPPGYTDTQYF
TGCGCCAGCAGTCCTCCCGGGTACACAGATACGCAGTATTTT
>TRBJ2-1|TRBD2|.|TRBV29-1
CSAVAGPYNEQFF
TGCAGCGCCGTAGCGGGACCTTACAATGAGCAGTTCTTC
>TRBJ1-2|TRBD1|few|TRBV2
CATGQGRRYGYTF
TGTGCCACCGGACAGGGAAGGAGGTATGGCTACACCTTC
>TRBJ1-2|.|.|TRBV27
CASSPTGTNYGYTF
TGTGCCAGCAGTCCCACCGGGACTAACTATGGCTACACCTTC
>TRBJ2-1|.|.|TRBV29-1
CSFESGYNEQFF
TGCAGCTTTGAATCAGGTTACAATGAGCAGTTCTTC
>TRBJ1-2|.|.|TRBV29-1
CSVASSGARDGYTF
TGCAGCGTTGCTTCGAGCGGTGCGCGGGATGGCTACACCTTC
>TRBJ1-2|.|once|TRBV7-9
CATDAFLFRQGYTF
TGTGCCACCGACGCTTTCCTTTTTAGACAGGGCTACACCTTC
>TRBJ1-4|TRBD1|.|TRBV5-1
CASSFGTAEKLFF
TGCGCCAGCAGCTTCGGGACAGCGGAAAAACTGTTTTTT
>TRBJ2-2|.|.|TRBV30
CAWSTGNTGELFF
TGTGCCTGGAGTACTGGGAACACCGGGGAGCTGTTTTTT
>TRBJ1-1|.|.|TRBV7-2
CASSPARTEAFF
TGTGCCAGCAGCCCGGCGAGGACTGAAGCTTTCTTT
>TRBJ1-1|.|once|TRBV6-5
CASSRTEKNTEAFF
TGTGCCAGCAGCCGGACAGAAAAGAACACTGAAGCTTTCTTT
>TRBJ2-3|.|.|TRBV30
CAWAPGTSPSTDTQYF
TGTGCCTGGGCCCCGGGGACATCCCCTAGCACAGATACGCAGTATTTT
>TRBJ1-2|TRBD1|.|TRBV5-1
CASSLALGTGGGYGYTF
TGCGCCAGCAGCTTGGCCCTGGGGACAGGAGGCGGTTATGGCTACACCTTC